This T cell receptor beta chain was retrieved from a study of blood T cell repertoires in COVID-19. This table comes from immunoSEQ multiplex PCR, and its TCRdb copy is limited to in-frame clones, with some not included. This table has 150,000 to 200,000 clones, roughly 86% appearing once. The V gene end was trimmed by 1 base and the J gene end by 0 bases; junction bases not matched to a gene: 4. Looked up from germline, CDR1 is SGHTS and CDR2 is YDEGEE. This CDR3 spans 17 amino acids. This chain links TRBV5-8 with TRBJ2-2, with TRBD1 matching 9 bases. The sequence was collected from a woman in her forties in a cohort exposed to, infected with or recovered from COVID-19 (not recorded which). Input material: PBMCs or T cells enriched from blood (not recorded which). This CDR3 reads CASSLRRDRANTGELFF. The CDR3 nucleotides read TGTGCCAGCAGCTTGCGCCGGGACAGGGCGAACACCGGGGAGCTGTTTTTT.